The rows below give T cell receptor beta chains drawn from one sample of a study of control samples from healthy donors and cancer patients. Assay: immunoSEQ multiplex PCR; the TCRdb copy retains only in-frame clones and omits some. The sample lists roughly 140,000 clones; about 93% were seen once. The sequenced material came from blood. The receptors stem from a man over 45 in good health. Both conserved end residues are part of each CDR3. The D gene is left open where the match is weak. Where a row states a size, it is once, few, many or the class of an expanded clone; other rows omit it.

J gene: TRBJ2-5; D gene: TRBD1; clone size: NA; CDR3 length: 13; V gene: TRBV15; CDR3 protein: CATSRGQGETQYF; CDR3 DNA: TGTGCCACCAGCAGGGGACAGGGAGAGACCCAGTACTTC
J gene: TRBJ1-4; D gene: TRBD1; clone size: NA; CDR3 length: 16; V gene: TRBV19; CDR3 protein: CASSVPSGGTNEKLFF; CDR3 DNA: TGTGCCAGTAGTGTCCCCTCAGGGGGCACTAATGAAAAACTGTTTTTT
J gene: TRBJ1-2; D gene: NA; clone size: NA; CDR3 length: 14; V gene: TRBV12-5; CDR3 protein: CASGFVRSNYGYTF; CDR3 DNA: TGTGCTAGTGGTTTCGTAAGATCTAACTATGGCTACACCTTC
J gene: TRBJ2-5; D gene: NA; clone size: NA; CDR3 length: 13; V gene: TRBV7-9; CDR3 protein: CASSSGIVETQYF; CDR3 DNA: TGTGCCAGCAGCTCGGGGATTGTGGAGACCCAGTACTTC
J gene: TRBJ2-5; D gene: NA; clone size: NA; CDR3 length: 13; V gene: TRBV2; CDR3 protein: CASSVRGRETQYF; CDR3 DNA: TGTGCCAGCAGTGTCAGAGGGCGAGAGACCCAGTACTTC
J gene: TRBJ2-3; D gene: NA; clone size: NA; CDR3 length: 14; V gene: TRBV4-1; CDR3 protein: CASSQEKGVDTQYF; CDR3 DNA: TGCGCCAGCAGCCAAGAAAAGGGCGTGGATACGCAGTATTTT
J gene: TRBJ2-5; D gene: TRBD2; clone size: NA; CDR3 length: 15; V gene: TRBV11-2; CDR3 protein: CASSPLAGERETQYF; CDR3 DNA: TGTGCCAGCAGCCCTCTAGCGGGAGAACGAGAGACCCAGTACTTC
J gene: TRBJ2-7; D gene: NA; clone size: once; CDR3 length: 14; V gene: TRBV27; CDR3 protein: CASSPGNVRYEQYF; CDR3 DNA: TGTGCCAGCAGCCCGGGAAACGTACGATACGAGCAGTACTTC
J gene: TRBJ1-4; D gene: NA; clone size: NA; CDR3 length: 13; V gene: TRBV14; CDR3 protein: CASSQVRGARLFF; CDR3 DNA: TGTGCCAGCAGCCAAGTAAGAGGTGCTAGACTGTTTTTT
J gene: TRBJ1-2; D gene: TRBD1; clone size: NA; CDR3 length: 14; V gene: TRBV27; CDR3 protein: CASSPSTGAYGYTF; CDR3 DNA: TGTGCCAGCAGTCCATCGACAGGGGCCTATGGCTACACCTTC
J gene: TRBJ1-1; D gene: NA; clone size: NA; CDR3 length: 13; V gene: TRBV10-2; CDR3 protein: CASSDWGTTEAFF; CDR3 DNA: TGCGCCAGCAGTGATTGGGGGACCACTGAAGCTTTCTTT
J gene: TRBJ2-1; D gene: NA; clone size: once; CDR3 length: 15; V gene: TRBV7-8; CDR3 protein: CASRSGEAVYNEQFF; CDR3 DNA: TGTGCCAGCAGATCCGGGGAGGCTGTCTACAATGAGCAGTTCTTC
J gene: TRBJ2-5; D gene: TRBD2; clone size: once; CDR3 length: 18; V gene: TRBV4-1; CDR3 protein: CASSQDRGLAVNQETQYF; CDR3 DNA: TGCGCCAGCAGCCAAGATCGAGGACTAGCGGTAAACCAAGAGACCCAGTACTTC
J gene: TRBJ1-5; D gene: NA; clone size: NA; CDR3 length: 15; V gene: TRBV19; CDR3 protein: CASTSGRISNQPQHF; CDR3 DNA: TGTGCCAGTACCTCGGGGAGAATTAGCAATCAGCCCCAGCATTTT
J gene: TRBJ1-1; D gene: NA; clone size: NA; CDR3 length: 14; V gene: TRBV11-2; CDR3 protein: CASSFLRTAIEAFF; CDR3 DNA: TGTGCCAGCAGCTTCCTTCGGACAGCGATAGAAGCTTTCTTT
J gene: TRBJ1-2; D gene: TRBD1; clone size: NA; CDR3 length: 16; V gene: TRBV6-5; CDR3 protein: CASSYLRTGGGYGYTF; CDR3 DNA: TGTGCCAGCAGTTACCTACGGACAGGGGGAGGCTATGGCTACACCTTC
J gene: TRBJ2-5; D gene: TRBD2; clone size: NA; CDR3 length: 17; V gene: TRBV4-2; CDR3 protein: CASSQAKTSGGQETQYF; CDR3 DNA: TGTGCCAGCAGCCAAGCAAAGACTAGCGGAGGACAAGAGACCCAGTACTTC
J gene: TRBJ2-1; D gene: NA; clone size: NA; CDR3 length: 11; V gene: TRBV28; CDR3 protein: CASRSFNEQFF; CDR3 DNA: TGTGCCAGCAGGTCTTTCAATGAGCAGTTCTTC
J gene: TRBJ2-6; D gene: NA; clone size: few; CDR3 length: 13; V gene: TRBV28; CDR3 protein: CASSFSGANVLTF; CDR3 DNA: TGTGCCAGCAGTTTCTCTGGGGCCAACGTCCTGACTTTC
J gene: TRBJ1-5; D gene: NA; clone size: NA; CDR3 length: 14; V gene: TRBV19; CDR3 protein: CASSIGRSNQPQHF; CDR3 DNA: TGTGCCAGTAGTATAGGTAGGAGCAATCAGCCCCAGCATTTT
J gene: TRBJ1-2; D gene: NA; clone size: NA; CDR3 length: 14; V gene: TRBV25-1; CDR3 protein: CASTQAGQNYGYTF; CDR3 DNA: TGTGCCAGCACCCAAGCCGGACAGAACTATGGCTACACCTTC
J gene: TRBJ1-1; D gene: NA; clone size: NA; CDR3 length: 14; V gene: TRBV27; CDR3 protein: CASSIKQGITEAFF; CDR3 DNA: TGTGCCAGCAGTATAAAACAGGGAATCACTGAAGCTTTCTTT
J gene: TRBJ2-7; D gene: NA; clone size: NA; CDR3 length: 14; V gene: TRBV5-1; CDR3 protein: CASSLVGSSYEQYF; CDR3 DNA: TGCGCCAGCAGCTTGGTTGGGTCCTCCTACGAGCAGTACTTC
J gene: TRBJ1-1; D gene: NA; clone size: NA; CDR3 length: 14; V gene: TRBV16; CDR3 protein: CASSLLRANTEAFF; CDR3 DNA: TGTGCCAGCAGCCTTCTCAGGGCGAACACTGAAGCTTTCTTT
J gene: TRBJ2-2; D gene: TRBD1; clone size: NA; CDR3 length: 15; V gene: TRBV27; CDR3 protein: CASSSRQGGTGELFF; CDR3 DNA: TGTGCCAGCAGCTCTCGACAGGGCGGCACCGGGGAGCTGTTTTTT
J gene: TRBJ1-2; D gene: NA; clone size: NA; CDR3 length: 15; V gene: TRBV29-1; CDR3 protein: CSVEGFGGGYYGYTF; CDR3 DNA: TGCAGCGTTGAAGGCTTTGGGGGAGGGTACTATGGCTACACCTTC
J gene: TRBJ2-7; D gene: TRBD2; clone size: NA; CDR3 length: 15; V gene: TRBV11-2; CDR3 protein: CASSDSGRAVYEQYF; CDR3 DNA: TGTGCCAGCAGCGATAGCGGGAGGGCGGTATACGAGCAGTACTTC
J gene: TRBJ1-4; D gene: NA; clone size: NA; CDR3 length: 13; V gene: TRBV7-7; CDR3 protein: CASSLGGSEKLFF; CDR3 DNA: TGTGCTAGCAGCCTGGGAGGAAGCGAAAAACTGTTTTTT
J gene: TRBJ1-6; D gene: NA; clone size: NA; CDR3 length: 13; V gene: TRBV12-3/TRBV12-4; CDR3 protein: CASSFQGNSPLHF; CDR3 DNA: TGTGCCAGCAGTTTTCAGGGAAATTCACCCCTCCACTTT
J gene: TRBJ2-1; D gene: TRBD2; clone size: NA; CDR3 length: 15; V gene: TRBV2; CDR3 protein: CASSLPGGRSNEQFF; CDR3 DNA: TGTGCCAGCAGCCTTCCCGGCGGGAGGTCCAATGAGCAGTTCTTC
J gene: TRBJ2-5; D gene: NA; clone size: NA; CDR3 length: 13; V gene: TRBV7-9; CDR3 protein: CASSYTGEMTQYF; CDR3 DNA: TGTGCCAGCAGCTACACGGGAGAGATGACCCAGTACTTC
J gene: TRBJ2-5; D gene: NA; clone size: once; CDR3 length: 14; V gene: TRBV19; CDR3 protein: CASSSGRRGETQYF; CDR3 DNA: TGTGCCAGTAGTAGCGGGAGAAGGGGGGAGACCCAGTACTTC
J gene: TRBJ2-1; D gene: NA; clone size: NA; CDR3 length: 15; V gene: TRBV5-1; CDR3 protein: CASSSGSSSYNEQFF; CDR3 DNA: TGCGCCAGCAGCTCCGGGAGCTCATCCTACAATGAGCAGTTCTTC
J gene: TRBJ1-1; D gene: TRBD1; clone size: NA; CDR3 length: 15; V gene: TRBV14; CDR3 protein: CASSRRQGGITEAFF; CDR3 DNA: TGTGCCAGCAGCCGGAGACAGGGGGGCATCACTGAAGCTTTCTTT
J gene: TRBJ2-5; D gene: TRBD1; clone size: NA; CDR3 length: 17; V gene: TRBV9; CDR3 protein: CASSQSSGQGAWETQYF; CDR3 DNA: TGTGCCAGCAGCCAATCTAGTGGACAGGGAGCTTGGGAGACCCAGTACTTC
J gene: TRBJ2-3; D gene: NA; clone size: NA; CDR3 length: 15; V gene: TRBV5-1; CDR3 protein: CASRYTGAARDTQYF; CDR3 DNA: TGCGCCAGCAGATACACGGGGGCAGCGAGAGATACGCAGTATTTT
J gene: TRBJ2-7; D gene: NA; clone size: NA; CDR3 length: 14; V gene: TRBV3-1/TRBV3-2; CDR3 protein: CASSQGTGSYEQYF; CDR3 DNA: TGTGCCAGCAGCCAAGGTACGGGCTCCTACGAGCAGTACTTC
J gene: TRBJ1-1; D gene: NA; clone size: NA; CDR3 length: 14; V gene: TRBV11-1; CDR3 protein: CASSFPGPGAEAFF; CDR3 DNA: TGTGCCAGCAGCTTCCCAGGGCCGGGCGCTGAAGCTTTCTTT
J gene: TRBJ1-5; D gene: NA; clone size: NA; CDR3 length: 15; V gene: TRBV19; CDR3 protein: CASSMGRQVSVPQHF; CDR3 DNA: TGTGCCAGTAGTATGGGCCGGCAAGTTTCTGTGCCCCAGCATTTT
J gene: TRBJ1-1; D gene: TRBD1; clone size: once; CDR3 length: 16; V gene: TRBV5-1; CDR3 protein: CASSLERQGAWTEAFF; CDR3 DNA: TGCGCCAGCAGCTTGGAGAGACAGGGGGCATGGACTGAAGCTTTCTTT
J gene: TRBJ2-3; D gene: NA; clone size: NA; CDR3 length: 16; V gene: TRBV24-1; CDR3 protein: CATSDLTGHGTDTQYF; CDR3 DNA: TGTGCCACCAGTGATTTGACAGGTCATGGCACAGATACGCAGTATTTT
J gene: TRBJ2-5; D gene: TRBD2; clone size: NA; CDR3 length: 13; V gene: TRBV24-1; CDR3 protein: CATREAGEETQYF; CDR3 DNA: TGTGCCACCAGGGAGGCGGGAGAAGAGACCCAGTACTTC
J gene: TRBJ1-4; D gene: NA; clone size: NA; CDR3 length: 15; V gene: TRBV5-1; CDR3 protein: CASSPMGRGKEKLFF; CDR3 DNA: TGCGCCAGCAGCCCCATGGGCCGTGGGAAGGAAAAACTGTTTTTT
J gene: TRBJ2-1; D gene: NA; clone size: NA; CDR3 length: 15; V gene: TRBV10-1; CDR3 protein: CASSVWGSSYNEQFF; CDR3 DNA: TGCGCCAGCAGTGTGTGGGGGAGCTCCTACAATGAGCAGTTCTTC
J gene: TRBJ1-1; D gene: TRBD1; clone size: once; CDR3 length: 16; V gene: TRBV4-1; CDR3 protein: CASSQDSGTGNTEAFF; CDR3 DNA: TGCGCCAGCAGCCAAGATTCTGGGACAGGGAACACTGAAGCTTTCTTT
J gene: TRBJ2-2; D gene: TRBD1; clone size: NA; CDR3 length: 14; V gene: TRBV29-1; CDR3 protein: CSVAGQGNTGELFF; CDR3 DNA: TGCAGCGTTGCGGGACAGGGGAACACCGGGGAGCTGTTTTTT
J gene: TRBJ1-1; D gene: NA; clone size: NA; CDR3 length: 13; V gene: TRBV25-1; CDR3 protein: CASLGLENTEAFF; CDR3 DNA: TGTGCCAGCCTGGGACTTGAAAACACTGAAGCTTTCTTT
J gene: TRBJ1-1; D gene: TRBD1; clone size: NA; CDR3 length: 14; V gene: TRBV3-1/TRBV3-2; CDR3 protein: CASSQGTGETEAFF; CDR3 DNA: TGTGCCAGCAGCCAAGGGACAGGGGAGACTGAAGCTTTCTTT
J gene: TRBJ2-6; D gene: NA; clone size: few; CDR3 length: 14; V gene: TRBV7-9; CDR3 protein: CASSLIGGANVLTF; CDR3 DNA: TGTGCCAGCAGCTTGATTGGTGGGGCCAACGTCCTGACTTTC
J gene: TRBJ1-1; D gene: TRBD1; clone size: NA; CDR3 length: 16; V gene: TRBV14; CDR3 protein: CASSRRDRGTNTEAFF; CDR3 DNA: TGTGCCAGCAGCCGCCGGGACAGGGGCACAAACACTGAAGCTTTCTTT
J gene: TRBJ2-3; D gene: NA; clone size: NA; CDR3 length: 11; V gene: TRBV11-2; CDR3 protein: CASSLGDTQYF; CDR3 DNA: TGTGCCAGCAGCTTAGGAGATACGCAGTATTTT
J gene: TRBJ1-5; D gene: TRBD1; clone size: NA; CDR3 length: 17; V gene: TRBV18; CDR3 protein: CASSPKGDSAGNQPQHF; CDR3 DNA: TGTGCCAGCTCACCTAAAGGGGACAGCGCAGGCAATCAGCCCCAGCATTTT
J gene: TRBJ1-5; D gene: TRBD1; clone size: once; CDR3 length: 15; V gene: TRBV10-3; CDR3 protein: CAISEGTGGIQPQHF; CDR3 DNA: TGTGCCATCAGTGAGGGGACAGGGGGGATTCAGCCCCAGCATTTT
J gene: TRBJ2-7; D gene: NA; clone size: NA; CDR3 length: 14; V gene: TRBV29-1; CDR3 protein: CSVGVVGSSYEQYF; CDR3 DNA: TGCAGCGTTGGAGTCGTCGGAAGCTCCTACGAGCAGTACTTC
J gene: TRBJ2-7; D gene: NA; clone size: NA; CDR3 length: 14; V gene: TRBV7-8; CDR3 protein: CASSHRDRDYEQYF; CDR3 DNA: TGTGCCAGCAGCCACCGGGACCGAGACTACGAGCAGTACTTC
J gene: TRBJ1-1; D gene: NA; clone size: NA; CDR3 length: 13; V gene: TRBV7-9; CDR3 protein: CASSPPYSAEAFF; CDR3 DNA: TGTGCCAGCAGCCCCCCTTACAGCGCTGAAGCTTTCTTT
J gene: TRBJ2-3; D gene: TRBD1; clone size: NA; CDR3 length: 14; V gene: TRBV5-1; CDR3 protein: CASSSTGGTDTQYF; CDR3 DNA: TGCGCCAGCAGCTCGACAGGGGGGACAGATACGCAGTATTTT
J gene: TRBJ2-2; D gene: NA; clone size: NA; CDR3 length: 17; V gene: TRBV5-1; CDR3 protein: CASSLAALGANTGELFF; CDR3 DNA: TGCGCCAGCAGCTTGGCCGCTCTAGGAGCGAACACCGGGGAGCTGTTTTTT
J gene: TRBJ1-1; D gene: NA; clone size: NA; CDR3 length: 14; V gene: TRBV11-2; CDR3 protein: CASSLGQLNTEAFF; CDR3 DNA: TGTGCCAGCAGCTTAGGGCAGTTGAACACTGAAGCTTTCTTT
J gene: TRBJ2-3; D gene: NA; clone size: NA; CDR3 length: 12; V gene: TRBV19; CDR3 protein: CASSTGWDTQYF; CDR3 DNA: TGTGCCAGTAGTACAGGTTGGGATACGCAGTATTTT